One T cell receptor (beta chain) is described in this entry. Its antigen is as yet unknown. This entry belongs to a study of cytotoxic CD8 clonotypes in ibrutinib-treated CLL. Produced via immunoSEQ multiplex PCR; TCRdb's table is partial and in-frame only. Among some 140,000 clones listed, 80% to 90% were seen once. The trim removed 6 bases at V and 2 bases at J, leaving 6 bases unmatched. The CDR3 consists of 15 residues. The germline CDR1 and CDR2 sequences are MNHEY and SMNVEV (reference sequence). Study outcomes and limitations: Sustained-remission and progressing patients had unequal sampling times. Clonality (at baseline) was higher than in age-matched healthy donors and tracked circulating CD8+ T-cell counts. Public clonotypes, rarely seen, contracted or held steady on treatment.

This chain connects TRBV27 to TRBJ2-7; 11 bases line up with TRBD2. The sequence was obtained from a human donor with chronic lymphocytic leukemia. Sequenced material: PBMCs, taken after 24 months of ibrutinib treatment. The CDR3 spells CASRPGTSGTYEQYF. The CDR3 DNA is TGTGCCAGCAGGCCCGGGACTAGCGGTACCTACGAGCAGTACTTC.